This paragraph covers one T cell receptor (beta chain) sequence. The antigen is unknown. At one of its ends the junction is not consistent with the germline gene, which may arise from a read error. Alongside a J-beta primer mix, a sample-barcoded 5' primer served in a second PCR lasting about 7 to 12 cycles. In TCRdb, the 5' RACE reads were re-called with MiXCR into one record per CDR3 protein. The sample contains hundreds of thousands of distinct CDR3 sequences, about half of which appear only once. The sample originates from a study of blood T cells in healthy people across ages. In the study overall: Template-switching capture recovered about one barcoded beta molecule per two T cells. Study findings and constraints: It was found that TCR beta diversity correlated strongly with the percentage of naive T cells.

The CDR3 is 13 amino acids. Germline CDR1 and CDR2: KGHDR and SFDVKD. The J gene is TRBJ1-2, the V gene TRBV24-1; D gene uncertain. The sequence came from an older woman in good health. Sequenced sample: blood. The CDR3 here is CTTSDGGSYGYTF. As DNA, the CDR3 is TGTACCACCAGTGATGGAGGCAGCTATGGCTACACCTTC.